A selection of T cell receptor beta chains follows, all from one sample in a study of T cell clones after liver transplantation. Assay used: immunoSEQ multiplex PCR; TCRdb lists only in-frame clones, some missing. The sample yields more than 95,000 clones, 80% to 85% seen once. This specimen was CD4+ T cells from blood, taken before liver transplant. The receptors shown here come from a human donor who received a liver transplant. Each CDR3 is given with its conserved first and last residue. Each record gives: CDR3 length, V gene, D gene, clone size, J gene, CDR3 protein, CDR3 DNA. A D gene is named only where the DNA matches it firmly. Size values are once, few and many counts, or a class for expanded clones, and some rows have none.

>16|TRBV29-1|-|-|TRBJ2-1
CSATGGQGKWGNEQFF
TGCAGCGCCACCGGCGGTCAGGGGAAATGGGGCAATGAGCAGTTCTTC
>14|TRBV11-2|TRBD1|-|TRBJ1-1
CASSGQGRLAEAFF
TGTGCCAGCAGCGGACAGGGGAGGTTGGCTGAAGCTTTCTTT
>13|TRBV9|-|-|TRBJ1-4
CASSVVQEGKLFF
TGTGCCAGCAGCGTAGTACAGGAAGGAAAACTGTTTTTT
>15|TRBV5-4|-|-|TRBJ2-5
CASSLGSLKAETQYF
TGTGCCAGCAGCCTGGGGTCCCTAAAGGCCGAGACCCAGTACTTC
>14|TRBV5-1|TRBD2|-|TRBJ2-2
CASCLAGDGGELFF
TGCGCCAGCTGTTTAGCGGGAGATGGCGGGGAGCTGTTTTTT
>14|TRBV4-1|TRBD1|once|TRBJ2-7
CASSHTGGPYEQYF
TGCGCCAGCAGCCATACAGGGGGCCCCTACGAGCAGTACTTC
>14|TRBV5-6|TRBD1|-|TRBJ1-5
CASSSRGHSQPQHF
TGTGCCAGCAGCTCCAGGGGGCACAGTCAGCCCCAGCATTTT
>15|TRBV18|TRBD1|-|TRBJ1-5
CASSRRDREGEPQHF
TGTGCCAGCTCGCGAAGGGACAGGGAGGGGGAACCCCAGCATTTT
>16|TRBV6-1|-|-|TRBJ2-1
CASSEFTGVPYNEQFF
TGTGCCAGCAGTGAATTTACGGGAGTACCCTACAATGAGCAGTTCTTC
>13|TRBV4-3|-|few|TRBJ1-5
CASSQDTDQPQHF
TGCGCCAGCAGCCAAGATACCGATCAGCCCCAGCATTTT